The 5 T cell receptor beta chains below all came from one sample that was sequenced in a study of OX40 agonist ivuxolimab in advanced cancers. Sequencing was performed with immunoSEQ multiplex PCR; in TCRdb, only in-frame clones are kept and a portion is missing. The sample carries 55,000 to 75,000 clones, around 83% recorded once. The material was CD4+ or CD8+ T cells sorted from blood, obtained in a trial of the OX40 agonist ivuxolimab. The source is an adult with an advanced solid tumor such as melanoma, head and neck, liver or kidney cancer.

The rearrangement links TRBV4-1 to TRBJ2-7; weak D call: TRBD2 (7 bases). The CDR3 spans 15 residues. Trimming took 2 bases from V and 2 from J, leaving 13 bases between them. Germline lookup yields CDR1 MGHRA and CDR2 YSYEKL. CDR3 sequence: CASSQLRGGPYEQYF. CDR3 sequence (DNA): TGCGCCAGCAGCCAACTAAGGGGGGGCCCCTACGAGCAGTACTTC.

V gene TRBV11-3 combines with J gene TRBJ1-3; no firm D call. Trimming left V 1 base short and J 4 bases short, with 5 bases between. CDR1 and CDR2 (germline): SGHNT, YENEEA. This CDR3 has 13 residues. CDR3 DNA: TGTGCCAGCAGCTTAGGCCGAGGAAACACCATATATTTT. Its translation: CASSLGRGNTIYF.

V is TRBV5-8 and J is TRBJ1-1; no clear D. This CDR3 has 12 amino acids. Trimming shortened V by 4 bases and J by 3 bases, and 7 bases separated the two germline ends. The germline CDR1 and CDR2 sequences are SGHTS and YDEGEE. As DNA, the CDR3 is TGTGCCAGCAGCCGGCAGGACACTGAAGCTTTCTTT. This translates into CASSRQDTEAFF.

This chain connects TRBV30 to TRBJ1-1; no definite D call. Germline V gives CDR1 GTSNPN, CDR2 SVGIG (reference sequence). The CDR3 length is 13 residues. Trimming cost V 0 bases and J 4 bases, with 9 bases left between them. In DNA form, the CDR3 reads TGTGCCTGGAGTGTTCGCCCGTCCACTGAAGCTTTCTTT. Encoded protein: CAWSVRPSTEAFF.

This clone was seen a single time. The chain carries TRBV2 and TRBJ1-2, with D perhaps matching TRBD1 (6 bases). V dropped 7 bases and J dropped 7 bases, with 25 bases sitting between them. This CDR3 region has 16 residues. CDR1 and CDR2 (germline): SNHLY, FYNNEI. CDR3: CASNVSPGAAWSGYTF. CDR3 nucleotides: TGTGCCAGCAATGTCTCCCCGGGGGCGGCCTGGAGTGGCTACACCTTC.